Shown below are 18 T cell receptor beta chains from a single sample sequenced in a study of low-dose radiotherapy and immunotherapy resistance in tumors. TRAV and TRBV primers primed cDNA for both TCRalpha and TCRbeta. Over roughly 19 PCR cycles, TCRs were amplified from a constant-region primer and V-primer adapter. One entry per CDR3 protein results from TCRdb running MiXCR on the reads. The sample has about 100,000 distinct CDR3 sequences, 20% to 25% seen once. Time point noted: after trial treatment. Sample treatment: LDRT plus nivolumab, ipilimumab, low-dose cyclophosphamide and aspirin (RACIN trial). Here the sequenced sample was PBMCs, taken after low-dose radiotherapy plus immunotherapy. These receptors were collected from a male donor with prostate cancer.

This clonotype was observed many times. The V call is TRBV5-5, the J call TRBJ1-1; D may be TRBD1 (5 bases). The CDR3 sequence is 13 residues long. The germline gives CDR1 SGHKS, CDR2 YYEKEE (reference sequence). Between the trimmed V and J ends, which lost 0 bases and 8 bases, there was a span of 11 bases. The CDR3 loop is CASSLEMGREAFF. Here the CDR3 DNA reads TGTGCCAGCAGCTTGGAAATGGGGCGGGAAGCTTTCTTT. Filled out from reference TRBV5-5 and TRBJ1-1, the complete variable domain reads DAGVTQSPTHLIKTRGQQVTLRCSPISGHKSVSWYQQVLGQGPQFIFQYYEKEERGRGNFPDRFSARQFPNYSSELNVNALLLGDSALYLCASSLEMGREAFFGQGTRLTVV.

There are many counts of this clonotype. CDR3 sequence (DNA): TGTGCCAGCAGTGCCGCCGGGGCTGAAGCTTTCTTT. It translates to CASSAAGAEAFF. This chain connects TRBV6-6 to TRBJ1-1; D unresolved. From germline, CDR1 is MNHNY and CDR2 SVGAGI (reference sequence). The CDR3 contains 12 residues. The V end was cut by 5 bases, the J end by 6 bases, with 10 bases between.

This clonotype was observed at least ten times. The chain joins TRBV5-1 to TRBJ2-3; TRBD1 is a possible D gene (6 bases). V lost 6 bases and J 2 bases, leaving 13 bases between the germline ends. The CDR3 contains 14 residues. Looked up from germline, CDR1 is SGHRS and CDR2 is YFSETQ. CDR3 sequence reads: CASTSGGITDTQYF. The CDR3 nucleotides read TGCGCCAGCACGAGTGGGGGCATCACAGATACGCAGTATTTT. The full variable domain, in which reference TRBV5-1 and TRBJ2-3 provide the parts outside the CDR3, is KAGVTQTPRYLIKTRGQQVTLSCSPISGHRSVSWYQQTPGQGLQFLFEYFSETQRNKGNFPGRFSGRQFSNSRSEMNVSTLELGDSALYLCASTSGGITDTQYFGPGTRLTVL.

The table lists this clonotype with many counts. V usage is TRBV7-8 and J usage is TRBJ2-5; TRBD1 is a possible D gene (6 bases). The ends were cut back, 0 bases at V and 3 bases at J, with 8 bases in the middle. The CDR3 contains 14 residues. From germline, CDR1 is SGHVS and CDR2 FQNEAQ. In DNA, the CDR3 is TGTGCCAGCAGCTTAGCTAGGGGGAAAGAGACCCAGTACTTC. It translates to CASSLARGKETQYF.

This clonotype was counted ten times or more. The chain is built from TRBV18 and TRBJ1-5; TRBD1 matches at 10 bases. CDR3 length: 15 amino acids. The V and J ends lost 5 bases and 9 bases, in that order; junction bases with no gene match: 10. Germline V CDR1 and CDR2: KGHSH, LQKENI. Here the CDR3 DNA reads TGTGCCAGCTCAGATCGGACAGGGGGGGCAACGCCCCAGCATTTT. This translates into CASSDRTGGATPQHF.

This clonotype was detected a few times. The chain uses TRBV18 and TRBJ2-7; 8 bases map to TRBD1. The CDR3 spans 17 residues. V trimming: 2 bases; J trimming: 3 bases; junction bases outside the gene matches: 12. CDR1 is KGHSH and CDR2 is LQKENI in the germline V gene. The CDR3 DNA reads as TGTGCCAGCTCACCAACCGCCCGGGACAGGTGGAACTACGAGCAGTACTTC. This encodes CASSPTARDRWNYEQYF.

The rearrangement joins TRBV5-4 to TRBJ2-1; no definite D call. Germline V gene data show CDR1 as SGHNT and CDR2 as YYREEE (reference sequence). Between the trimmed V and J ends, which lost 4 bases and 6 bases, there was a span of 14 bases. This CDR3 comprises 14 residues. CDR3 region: CASSVSSSGNEQFF. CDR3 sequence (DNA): TGTGCCAGCAGCGTTTCATCTTCGGGCAATGAGCAGTTCTTC.

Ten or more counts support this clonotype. CDR3 nucleotides: TGTGCCAGCAGCCAAGGACTAGCCAAAAACATTCAGTACTTC. Amino acid sequence: CASSQGLAKNIQYF. The chain uses TRBV4-2 and TRBJ2-4; D not certain. Trimming stripped 1 base from V and 0 bases from J, with 4 bases between. CDR1 is LGHNA and CDR2 is YNFKEQ in the germline V gene. The CDR3 extends over 14 amino acids.

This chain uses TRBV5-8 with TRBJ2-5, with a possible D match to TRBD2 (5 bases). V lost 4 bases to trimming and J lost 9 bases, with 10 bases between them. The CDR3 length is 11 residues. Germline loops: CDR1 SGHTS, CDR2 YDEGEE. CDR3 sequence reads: CASSGEWAQYF. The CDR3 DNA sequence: TGTGCCAGCAGCGGGGAGTGGGCCCAGTACTTC.

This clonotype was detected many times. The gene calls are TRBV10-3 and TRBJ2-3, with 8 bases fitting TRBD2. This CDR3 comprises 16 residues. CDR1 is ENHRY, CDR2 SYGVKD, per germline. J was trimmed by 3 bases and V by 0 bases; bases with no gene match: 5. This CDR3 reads CAISESNSGATDTQYF. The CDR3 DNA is TGTGCCATCAGTGAGTCGAATAGCGGGGCTACAGATACGCAGTATTTT.

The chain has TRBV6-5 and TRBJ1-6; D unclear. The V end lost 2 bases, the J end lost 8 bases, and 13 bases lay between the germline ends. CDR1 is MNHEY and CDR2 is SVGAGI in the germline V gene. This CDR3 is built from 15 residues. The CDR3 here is CASSYGSGLDSPLHF. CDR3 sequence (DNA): TGTGCCAGCAGTTACGGGAGCGGTCTGGATTCACCCCTCCACTTT.

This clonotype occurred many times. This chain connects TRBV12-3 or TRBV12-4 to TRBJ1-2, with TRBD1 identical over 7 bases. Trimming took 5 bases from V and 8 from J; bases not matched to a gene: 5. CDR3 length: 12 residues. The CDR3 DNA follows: TGTGCCAGCAGTCTTCAGGGGGAAGGCTACACCTTC. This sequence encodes CASSLQGEGYTF.

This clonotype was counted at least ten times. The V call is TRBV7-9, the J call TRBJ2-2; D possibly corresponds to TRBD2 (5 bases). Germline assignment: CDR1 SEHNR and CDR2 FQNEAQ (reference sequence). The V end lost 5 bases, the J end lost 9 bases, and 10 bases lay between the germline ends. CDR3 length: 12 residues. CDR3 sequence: CASSLEVRELFF. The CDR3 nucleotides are TGTGCCAGCAGCCTGGAGGTCCGGGAGCTGTTTTTT.

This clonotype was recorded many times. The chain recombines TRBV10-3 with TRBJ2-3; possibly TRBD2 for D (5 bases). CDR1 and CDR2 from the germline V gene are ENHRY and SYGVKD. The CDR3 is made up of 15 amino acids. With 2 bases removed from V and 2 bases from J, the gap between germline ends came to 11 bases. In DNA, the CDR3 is TGTGCCATCAGTGAGGGGCTAGCCGCCACAGATACGCAGTATTTT. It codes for CAISEGLAATDTQYF.

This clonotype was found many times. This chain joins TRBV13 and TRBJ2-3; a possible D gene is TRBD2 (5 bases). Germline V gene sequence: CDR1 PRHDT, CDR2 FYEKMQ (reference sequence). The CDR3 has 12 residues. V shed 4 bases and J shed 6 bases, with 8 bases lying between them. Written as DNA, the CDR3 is TGTGCCAGCAGCTGGACTGGCGATACGCAGTATTTT. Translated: CASSWTGDTQYF.

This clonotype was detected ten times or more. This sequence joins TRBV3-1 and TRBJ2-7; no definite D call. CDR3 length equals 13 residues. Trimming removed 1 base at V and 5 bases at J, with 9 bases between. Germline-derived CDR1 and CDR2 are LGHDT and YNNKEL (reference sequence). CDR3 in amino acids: CASSQGVADEQYF. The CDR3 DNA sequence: TGTGCCAGCAGCCAAGGAGTGGCGGACGAGCAGTACTTC.

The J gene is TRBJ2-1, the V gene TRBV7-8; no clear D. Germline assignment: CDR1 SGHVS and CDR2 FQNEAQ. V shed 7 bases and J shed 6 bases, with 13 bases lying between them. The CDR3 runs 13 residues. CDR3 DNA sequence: TGTGCCAGCACACTATCGCGAGGCAATGAGCAGTTCTTC. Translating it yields CASTLSRGNEQFF.

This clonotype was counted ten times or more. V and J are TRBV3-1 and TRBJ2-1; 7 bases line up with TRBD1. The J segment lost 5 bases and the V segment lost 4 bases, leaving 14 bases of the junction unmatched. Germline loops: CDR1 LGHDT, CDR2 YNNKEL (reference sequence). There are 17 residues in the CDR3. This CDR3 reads CASSPMFDGTEHNEQFF. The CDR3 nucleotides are TGTGCCAGCAGCCCTATGTTCGACGGGACAGAACACAATGAGCAGTTCTTC.